This entry lists 2 T cell receptor beta chains sequenced from one sample in a study of T cell responses to AZD1222 COVID-19 vaccine. The assay was immunoSEQ multiplex PCR, and TCRdb's table has in-frame clones only and misses some. The data hold over 150,000 clones, with approximately 87% observed a single time. The sample consisted of peripheral blood, taken 28 days after the second AZD1222 dose. All receptors come from an adult who received the AZD1222 COVID-19 vaccine.

J is TRBJ2-3 and V is TRBV2; D uncertain. CDR3 length: 14 residues. Germline V CDR1 and CDR2: SNHLY, FYNNEI. V shed 5 bases and J shed 4 bases, with 13 bases lying between them. DNA of the CDR3: TGTGCCAGCAGTTGGACCACGGTGGCAGATACGCAGTATTTT. This sequence encodes CASSWTTVADTQYF.

This chain connects TRBV4-3 to TRBJ2-5; the match to TRBD1 covers 7 bases. Germline V gene lookup returns CDR1 LGHNA and CDR2 YSLEER. The CDR3 length is 14 residues. V dropped 0 bases and J dropped 5; count of bases not matched to a gene: 3. The CDR3 bases are TGCGCCAGCAGCCAAGATCAGGGGGTTGAGACCCAGTACTTC. Protein product: CASSQDQGVETQYF.